The table lists the clone carrying this T cell receptor (beta chain) with many counts. With V trimmed by 2 bases and J by 1 base, 12 bases remained unmatched. The length of the CDR3 is 20 residues. The sample originates from a study of identical twins. MiXCR, applied by TCRdb to the 5' RACE reads, yields one record per CDR3 protein. The table includes some 590,000 distinct CDR3 sequences, more than 9% detected once. These data were also reused for a study on yellow fever vaccine responses in identical twins.

This clonotype originated in a woman between 18 and 29 years old in good health. The specimen sequenced was PBMCs. The chain recombines TRBV12-3 or TRBV12-4 with TRBJ2-1; TRBD2 agrees at 12 bases. CDR3 DNA sequence: TGTGCCAGCAGTTTAAGACCCCCCGCGACTAGCGGGAGTTCCTACAATGAGCAGTTCTTC. Translation gives CASSLRPPATSGSSYNEQFF.